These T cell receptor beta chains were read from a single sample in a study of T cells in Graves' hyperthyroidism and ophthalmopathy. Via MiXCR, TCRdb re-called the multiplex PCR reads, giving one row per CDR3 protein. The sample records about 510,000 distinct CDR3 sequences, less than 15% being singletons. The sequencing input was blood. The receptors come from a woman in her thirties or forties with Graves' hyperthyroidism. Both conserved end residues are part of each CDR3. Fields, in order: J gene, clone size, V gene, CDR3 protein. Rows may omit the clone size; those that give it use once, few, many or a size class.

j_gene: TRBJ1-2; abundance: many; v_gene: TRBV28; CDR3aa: CASSLKSIIGYTF
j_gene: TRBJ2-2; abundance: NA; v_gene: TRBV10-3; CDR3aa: CASREQGSTGELFF
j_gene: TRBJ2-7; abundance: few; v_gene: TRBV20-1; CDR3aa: CSARDQPGGQGEQYF
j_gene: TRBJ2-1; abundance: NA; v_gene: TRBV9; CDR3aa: CASSPRTTYNEQFF
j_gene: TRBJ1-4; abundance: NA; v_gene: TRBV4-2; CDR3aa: CASSQDFGGAGEKLFF
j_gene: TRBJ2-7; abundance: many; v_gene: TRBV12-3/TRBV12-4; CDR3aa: CASSWGSGTLYEQYF
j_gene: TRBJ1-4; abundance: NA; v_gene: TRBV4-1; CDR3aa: CASSQVGQGATNEKLFF
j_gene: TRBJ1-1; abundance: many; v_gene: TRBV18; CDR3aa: CASSPGRNTEAFF
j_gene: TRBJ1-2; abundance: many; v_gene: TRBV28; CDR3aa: CASSSTGRREPTF
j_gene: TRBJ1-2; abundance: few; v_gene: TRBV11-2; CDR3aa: CASSLDAGGNYGYTF
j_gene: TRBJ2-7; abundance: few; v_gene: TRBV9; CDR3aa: CASSPYRDSAHEQYF
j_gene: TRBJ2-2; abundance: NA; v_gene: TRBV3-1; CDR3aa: CASSQGGGGTGELFF
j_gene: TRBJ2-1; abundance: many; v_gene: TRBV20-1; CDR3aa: CSATSGSGSYNEQFF
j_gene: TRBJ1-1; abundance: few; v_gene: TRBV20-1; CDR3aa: CSARDSPLPEAFF
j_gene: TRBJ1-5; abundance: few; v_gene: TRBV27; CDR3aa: CASSSDSLPNQPQHF
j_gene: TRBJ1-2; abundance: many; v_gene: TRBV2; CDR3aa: CASSRHYGYTF
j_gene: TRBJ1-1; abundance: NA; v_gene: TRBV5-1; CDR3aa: CASKLSGPTEAFF
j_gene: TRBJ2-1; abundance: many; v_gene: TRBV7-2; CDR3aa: CASSESGASSYNEQFF
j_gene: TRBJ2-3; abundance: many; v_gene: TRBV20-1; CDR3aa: CSARGLAGGFADTQYF
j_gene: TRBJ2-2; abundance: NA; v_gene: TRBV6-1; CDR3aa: CASSDGPGELFF
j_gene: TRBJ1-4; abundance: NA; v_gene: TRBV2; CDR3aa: CASIRGPSSYEKLFF
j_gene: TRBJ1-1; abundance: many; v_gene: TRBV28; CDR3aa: CASSFPGQGARTEAFF
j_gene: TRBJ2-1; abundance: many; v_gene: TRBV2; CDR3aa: CASTPGLARSSYNEQFF
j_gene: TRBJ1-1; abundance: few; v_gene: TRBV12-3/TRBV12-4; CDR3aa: CASSTGTGTNTEAFF
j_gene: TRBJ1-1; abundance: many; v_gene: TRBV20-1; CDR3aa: CSARDPNTEAFF
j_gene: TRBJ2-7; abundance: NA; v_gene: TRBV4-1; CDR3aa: CASSPGLAGASGEQYF
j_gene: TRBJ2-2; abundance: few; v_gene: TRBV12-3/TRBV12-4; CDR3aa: CASSTHGGELFF
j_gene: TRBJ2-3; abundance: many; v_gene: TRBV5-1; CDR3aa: CASSLEQGRTDTQYF
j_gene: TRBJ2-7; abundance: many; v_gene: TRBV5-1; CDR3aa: CASSERTGSSYEQYF
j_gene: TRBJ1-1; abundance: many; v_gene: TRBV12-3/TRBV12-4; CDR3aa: CASSPLSGGTEAFF
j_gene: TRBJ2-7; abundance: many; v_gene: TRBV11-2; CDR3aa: CASSLGPGIYEQYF
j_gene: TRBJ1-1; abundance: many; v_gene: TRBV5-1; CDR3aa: CASSLSRDSGRSSEAFF
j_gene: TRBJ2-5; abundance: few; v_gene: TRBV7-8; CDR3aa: CASSPPGVRQETQYF
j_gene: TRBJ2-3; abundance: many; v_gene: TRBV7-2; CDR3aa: CASSAEGRLAGPFSPGTQYF
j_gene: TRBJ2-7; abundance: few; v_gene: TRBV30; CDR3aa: CAWSGQVPSYEQYF
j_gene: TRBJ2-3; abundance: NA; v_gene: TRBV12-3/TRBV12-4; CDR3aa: CASVRLAPNTDTQYF
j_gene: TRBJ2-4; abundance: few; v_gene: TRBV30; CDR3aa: CAWTAGGMGKNIQYF
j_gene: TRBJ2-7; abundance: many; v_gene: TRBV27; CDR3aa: CASSQTRSPSYEQYF
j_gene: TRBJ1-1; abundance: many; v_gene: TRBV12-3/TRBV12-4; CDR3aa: CASRNKQGAFVEAFF
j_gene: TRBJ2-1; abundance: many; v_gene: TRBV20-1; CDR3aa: CSAPGVGEQFF
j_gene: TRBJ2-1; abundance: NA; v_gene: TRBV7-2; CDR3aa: CASSSQNRNEQFF
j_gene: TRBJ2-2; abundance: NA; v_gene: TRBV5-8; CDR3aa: CASSLVPFFTGELFF
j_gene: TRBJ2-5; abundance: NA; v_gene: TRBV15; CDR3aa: CATSMTSGTGETQYF
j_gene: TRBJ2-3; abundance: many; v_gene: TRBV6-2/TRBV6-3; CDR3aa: CASSPASGSPVRTQYF
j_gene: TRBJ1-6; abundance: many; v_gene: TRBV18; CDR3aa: CASSPRGSNSPLHF
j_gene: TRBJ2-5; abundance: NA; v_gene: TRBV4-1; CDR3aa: CASSQAAEQETQYF
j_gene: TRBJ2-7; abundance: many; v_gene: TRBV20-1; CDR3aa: CSARDWRQGGYEQYF
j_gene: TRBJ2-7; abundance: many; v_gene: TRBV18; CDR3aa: CASSPTGTYEQYF
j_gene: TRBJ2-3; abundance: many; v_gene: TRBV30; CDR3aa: CAWSVIPDTQYF
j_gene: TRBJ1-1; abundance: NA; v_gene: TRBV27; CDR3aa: CASSESRQGHTEAFF
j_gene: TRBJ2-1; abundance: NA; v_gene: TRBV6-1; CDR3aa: CASRDSIEQFF
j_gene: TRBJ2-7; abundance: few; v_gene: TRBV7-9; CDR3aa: CASSWGYGSSYEQYF
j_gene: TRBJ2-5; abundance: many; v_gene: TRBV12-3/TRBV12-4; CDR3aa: CASTIGLAGEETQYF
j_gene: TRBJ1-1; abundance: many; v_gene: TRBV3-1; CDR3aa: CASSQEGGRSEAFF
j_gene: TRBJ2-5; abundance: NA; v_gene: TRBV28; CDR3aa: CASSSFLASGRTETQYF
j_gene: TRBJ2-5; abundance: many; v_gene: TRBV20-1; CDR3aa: CSGGGSRETQYF